This T cell receptor (beta chain) is from a study of T cell repertoires in cytomegalovirus infection. Findings and limits, study-wide: Ex vivo, HLA-C-restricted CMV-specific TCR beta clonotypes prevailed over the rest of the response.

TCRdb re-called the reads through MiXCR, storing one row per CDR3 protein. The table has about 260,000 distinct CDR3 sequences, about 13% seen once. The germline V and J ends were trimmed by 2 bases and 0 bases, with 7 bases remaining between them. This CDR3 spans 14 amino acids. This clonotype was counted at least ten times. Its matching antigen is unknown. The chain is built from TRBV12-3 or TRBV12-4 and TRBJ1-1, with D unclear. This clonotype was sampled from a human donor in good health (CMV status not recorded). Some clones in this sample may be carry-over from other donors' samples. Sequenced: PBMCs. The CDR3 bases are TGTGCCAGCAGTTTAAACGGATTGAACACTGAAGCTTTCTTT. Protein: CASSLNGLNTEAFF.